A selection of T cell receptor beta chains follows, all from one sample in a study of response to subunit inactivated influenza vaccine. TCRdb reprocessed the RT-PCR reads via MiXCR and lists one record per CDR3 protein. The sample carries about 180,000 distinct CDR3 sequences, about a tenth recorded once. The sequenced sample was non-naive T cells sorted from PBMCs, obtained on the day of vaccination. The receptors derive from a man aged 50 to 60 who received an inactivated influenza vaccine. Both conserved end residues are part of each CDR3. Fields, in order: V gene, D gene, clone size, J gene, CDR3 DNA, CDR3 protein. D genes are given only for firm matches. Size is stated for part of the rows, as once, few or many counts, or as a class when the clone is expanded.

V: TRBV12-3/TRBV12-4
D: NA
size: many
J: TRBJ2-5
DNA: TGTGCCAGCAGTCCGTCCACCGGTCAGACCCAGTACTTC
CDR3: CASSPSTGQTQYF

V: TRBV5-1
D: TRBD1
size: few
J: TRBJ2-3
DNA: TGCGCCAGCAGCCACACAGGGGTGGGAACAGATACGCAGTATTTT
CDR3: CASSHTGVGTDTQYF

V: TRBV11-2
D: NA
size: many
J: TRBJ1-2
DNA: TGTGCCAGCAGCTTAGACTCTTTTGGCCGGAATGGCTACACCTTC
CDR3: CASSLDSFGRNGYTF

V: TRBV28
D: NA
size: NA
J: TRBJ2-7
DNA: TGTGCCAGCGGGAAGGGGGTAACCTACGAGCAGTACTTC
CDR3: CASGKGVTYEQYF

V: TRBV28
D: NA
size: NA
J: TRBJ1-5
DNA: TGTGCCAGCAGTTCCGGGGCCCGCAATCAGCCCCAGCATTTT
CDR3: CASSSGARNQPQHF

V: TRBV5-5
D: NA
size: many
J: TRBJ2-5
DNA: TGTGCCAGCAGTGAGGCTGAGACCCAGTACTTC
CDR3: CASSEAETQYF

V: TRBV20-1
D: NA
size: few
J: TRBJ2-3
DNA: TGCAGTGCTAGAGGGAGCTGGGGTAGCACAGATACGCAGTATTTT
CDR3: CSARGSWGSTDTQYF

V: TRBV5-1
D: TRBD1
size: NA
J: TRBJ2-2
DNA: TGCGCCAGCAGCGACAGGGTATTCGATTCCGGGGAGCTGTTTTTT
CDR3: CASSDRVFDSGELFF

V: TRBV7-6
D: NA
size: NA
J: TRBJ2-7
DNA: TGTGCCAGCAGCTTACAACAGGGTGTCTGGGAGCAGTACTTC
CDR3: CASSLQQGVWEQYF

V: TRBV27
D: TRBD1
size: many
J: TRBJ2-7
DNA: TGTGCCAGCAGTGTGTACACAGGGGACTACGAGCAGTACTTC
CDR3: CASSVYTGDYEQYF

V: TRBV4-2
D: TRBD1
size: NA
J: TRBJ1-2
DNA: TGTGCCAGCAGCCAAGCTAGGGGGACCGGGACAGCTCGAAACTACACCTTC
CDR3: CASSQARGTGTARNYTF

V: TRBV3-1
D: TRBD2
size: many
J: TRBJ2-7
DNA: TGTGCCAGCAGTCTAGCGGGAAATAATCAGTACTTC
CDR3: CASSLAGNNQYF

V: TRBV7-2
D: TRBD2
size: many
J: TRBJ2-3
DNA: TGTGCCTCCGGCCGGGGGGACGCAGTAGATACGCAGTATTTT
CDR3: CASGRGDAVDTQYF

V: TRBV3-1
D: TRBD1
size: NA
J: TRBJ2-7
DNA: TGTGTCAGCAGCCCGGGACAGGGCGCATACGAGCAGTACTTC
CDR3: CVSSPGQGAYEQYF

V: TRBV5-1
D: NA
size: few
J: TRBJ2-7
DNA: TGCGCCAGCAGCGGGGGACACGCTACCTACGAGCAGTACTTC
CDR3: CASSGGHATYEQYF

V: TRBV4-1
D: NA
size: NA
J: TRBJ2-6
DNA: TGCGCCAGCAGCCGGGTTAGGGTTCTTTCCTCTGGGGCCAACGTCCTGACTTTC
CDR3: CASSRVRVLSSGANVLTF

V: TRBV7-9
D: NA
size: many
J: TRBJ2-1
DNA: TGTGCCAGCAGCGTAGGAACTTTTTACAATGAGCAGTTCTTC
CDR3: CASSVGTFYNEQFF

V: TRBV20-1
D: NA
size: few
J: TRBJ2-7
DNA: TGCAGTGCTCCTTGGGGTTTATCCTACGAGCAGTACTTC
CDR3: CSAPWGLSYEQYF

V: TRBV7-2
D: NA
size: many
J: TRBJ2-1
DNA: TGTGCCAGCAGCTTAGGGGCGGGGTACTACAATGAGCAGTTCTTC
CDR3: CASSLGAGYYNEQFF

V: TRBV4-3
D: NA
size: many
J: TRBJ2-1
DNA: TGCGCCAGCAGCCAAGAAAGACCCGATGAGCAGTTCTTC
CDR3: CASSQERPDEQFF

V: TRBV12-3/TRBV12-4
D: TRBD1
size: many
J: TRBJ2-5
DNA: TGTGCCAGCAGTTCGGGACAGCAAGAGACCCAGTACTTC
CDR3: CASSSGQQETQYF

V: TRBV6-5
D: NA
size: few
J: TRBJ1-1
DNA: TGTGCCAGCAGTTACAGGTTGTACACTGAAGCTTTCTTT
CDR3: CASSYRLYTEAFF

V: TRBV4-1
D: TRBD2
size: NA
J: TRBJ2-3
DNA: TGCGCCAGCAGCCACCCTAGCGGGGAAGATACGCAGTATTTT
CDR3: CASSHPSGEDTQYF

V: TRBV2
D: TRBD1
size: few
J: TRBJ2-3
DNA: TGTGCCAGCAGGCGACAGGGTAGAACAGATACGCAGTATTTT
CDR3: CASRRQGRTDTQYF

V: TRBV7-2
D: NA
size: few
J: TRBJ2-7
DNA: TGTGCCAGCAGCTTAGCGGCCGGGACTTCGTTCTACGAGCAGTACTTC
CDR3: CASSLAAGTSFYEQYF

V: TRBV5-2
D: NA
size: NA
J: TRBJ1-2
DNA: TGTGCCATGAGCCCTGGGCTCTTCTGCTACACCTTC
CDR3: CAMSPGLFCYTF

V: TRBV7-9
D: NA
size: NA
J: TRBJ2-5
DNA: TGTGCCAGCAGCTTAAGGGGCTCGTGGGAGACCCAGTACTTC
CDR3: CASSLRGSWETQYF

V: TRBV7-2
D: NA
size: NA
J: TRBJ2-1
DNA: TGTGCCAGCAGCTTAGCCTTGGGACTTAGATCCTACAATGAGCAGTTCTTC
CDR3: CASSLALGLRSYNEQFF

V: TRBV5-1
D: TRBD1
size: few
J: TRBJ1-2
DNA: TGCGCCAGCAGCTTGGAGGCGGACAGGGGCTATGGCTACACCTTC
CDR3: CASSLEADRGYGYTF

V: TRBV5-1
D: NA
size: many
J: TRBJ2-3
DNA: TGCGCCAGCAGCTTGGAGGCTTACACAGATACGCAGTATTTT
CDR3: CASSLEAYTDTQYF

V: TRBV10-3
D: NA
size: many
J: TRBJ2-1
DNA: TGTGCCATCAGTGAGTCTCGGAATGAGCAGTTCTTC
CDR3: CAISESRNEQFF

V: TRBV4-2
D: NA
size: many
J: TRBJ2-1
DNA: TGTGCCAGCAGCCAGGGTGTGAGCGGGAATGAGCAGTTCTTC
CDR3: CASSQGVSGNEQFF

V: TRBV21-1
D: NA
size: few
J: TRBJ1-1
DNA: TGTGCCAGCAGCAAAGAACTAGGGCAGGGTGGGACTGAAGCTTTCTTT
CDR3: CASSKELGQGGTEAFF